These 21 T cell receptor beta chains were all obtained from the same sample, sequenced in a study of cytomegalovirus exposure and HLA in healthy donors. The PCR contained 60 Vbeta and 13 Jbeta primers. Only in-frame clones appear in the TCRdb table, and some are missing; sequencing was by immunoSEQ multiplex PCR. The sample has tens of thousands of clones, over 75% seen once. The sequencing sample was made of PBMCs. All receptors come from a male donor in good health and CMV-seropositive.

The gene calls are TRBV5-6 and TRBJ1-2, with a possible D match to TRBD1 (5 bases). Trimming took 1 base from V and 7 from J, leaving 8 bases between them. The CDR3 is 12 residues long. CDR1 and CDR2 from the germline V gene are SGHDT and YYEEEE. CDR3 nucleotides: TGTGCCAGCAGCTTGAAAAGGGGTGGCTACACCTTC. Translation gives CASSLKRGGYTF. The whole variable domain, filled in from reference TRBV5-6 and TRBJ1-2, reads DAGVTQSPTHLIKTRGQQVTLRCSPKSGHDTVSWYQQALGQGPQFIFQYYEEEERQRGNFPDRFSGHQFPNYSSELNVNALLLGDSALYLCASSLKRGGYTFGSGTRLTVV.

The rearrangement joins TRBV6-4 to TRBJ1-5; 7 bases fit TRBD1. From germline, CDR1 is MRHNA and CDR2 SNTAGT. The CDR3 spans 14 residues. V was pared by 5 bases and J by 2 bases, with 3 bases of the junction left unmatched. This CDR3 is CASSPQGGNQPQHF. CDR3 in DNA: TGTGCCAGCAGTCCTCAGGGGGGCAATCAGCCCCAGCATTTT.

The count of this clone is one. This chain connects TRBV4-2 to TRBJ2-3, with D perhaps matching TRBD2 (6 bases). CDR1 is LGHNA, CDR2 YNFKEQ, per germline. This CDR3 is 15 amino acids long. Between the trimmed V and J ends, which lost 2 bases and 2 bases, there was a span of 11 bases. The CDR3 sequence: CASSQTREITDTQYF. The CDR3 coding sequence is TGTGCCAGCAGCCAAACCCGGGAGATCACAGATACGCAGTATTTT.

This clone was seen more than once but under ten times. The V call is TRBV10-3, the J call TRBJ1-3, with D uncertain. The CDR3 loop spans 12 amino acids. Germline assignment: CDR1 ENHRY and CDR2 SYGVKD. Trimming left V 4 bases short and J 4 bases short, with 5 bases between. CDR3 bases: TGTGCCATCAGTGTTTTAGGAAACACCATATATTTT. The encoded protein is CAISVLGNTIYF.

The chain joins TRBV28 to TRBJ2-1; D may be TRBD2 (6 bases). V dropped 7 bases and J dropped 4 bases, with 20 bases sitting between them. This CDR3 region has 16 residues. Germline CDR1 MDHEN, CDR2 SYDVKM. The chain's CDR3 is CASTTKGGVQYNEQFF. The CDR3 DNA sequence: TGTGCCAGCACGACAAAAGGCGGGGTCCAATACAATGAGCAGTTCTTC.

This clone turned up a few times. This sequence joins TRBV6-4 and TRBJ1-5; 7 nucleotides align to TRBD1. Germline V gene sequence: CDR1 MRHNA, CDR2 SNTAGT. This CDR3 spans 14 amino acids. V lost 3 bases, J lost 4 bases, and 3 bases stayed unmatched. The CDR3 sequence: CASSEVGQNQPQHF. CDR3 nucleotides: TGTGCCAGCAGTGAAGTGGGACAGAATCAGCCCCAGCATTTT.

This chain uses TRBV5-4 with TRBJ2-7; 10 nucleotides agree with TRBD2. The CDR3 contains 16 residues. Germline V lookup: CDR1 SGHNT, CDR2 YYREEE (reference sequence). Losses at the gene ends were 0 bases for V and 0 bases for J; bases not matched to a gene: 3. CDR3 protein: CASSLASSGGSYEQYF. The CDR3 bases are TGTGCCAGCAGCTTGGCTTCTAGCGGGGGCTCCTACGAGCAGTACTTC.

The CDR3 DNA is TGCAGCGTTGGGAGGGAGGAGAAGCTGTTTTTT. Its translation is CSVGREEKLFF. The chain is built from TRBV29-1 and TRBJ2-2, with D possibly being TRBD2 (6 bases). The CDR3 loop spans 11 amino acids. Between the trimmed V and J ends, which lost 4 bases and 12 bases, there was a span of 12 bases. CDR1 SQVTM and CDR2 ANQGSEA come from the germline V gene.

V is TRBV28 and J is TRBJ2-1, with a tentative D call TRBD1 (5 bases). Germline-derived CDR1 and CDR2 are MDHEN and SYDVKM. Deletions cut 3 bases from V and 5 bases from J, with 14 bases between. This CDR3 spans 15 amino acids. The CDR3 loop reads CASSLLSGLNNEQFF. DNA for the CDR3: TGTGCCAGCAGTTTGCTATCAGGGCTCAACAATGAGCAGTTCTTC.

V usage is TRBV9 and J usage is TRBJ2-7, with D unclear. The CDR3 length is 14 residues. With 1 base removed from V and 1 base from J, the gap between germline ends came to 9 bases. Germline loops: CDR1 SGDLS, CDR2 YYNGEE. Written as DNA, the CDR3 is TGTGCCAGCAGCGTATCGCTAGGATCCTACGAGCAGTACTTC. Translated, it gives CASSVSLGSYEQYF.

The chain couples TRBV6-5 to TRBJ1-6, with TRBD1 matching 10 bases. The V segment lost 1 base and the J segment 8 bases; nucleotides outside the gene matches: 2. CDR3 length: 15 residues. CDR1 and CDR2 from the germline V gene are MNHEY and SVGAGI. CDR3 sequence reads: CASSYFGQGDSPLHF. Here the CDR3 DNA reads TGTGCCAGCAGTTACTTCGGACAGGGGGATTCACCCCTCCACTTT.

V is TRBV5-1 and J is TRBJ1-2; D is perhaps TRBD1 (6 bases). V gave up 2 bases and J gave up 5 bases, with 13 bases separating them. This CDR3 is built from 14 residues. Germline V gives CDR1 SGHRS, CDR2 YFSETQ. The CDR3 nucleotides are TGCGCCAGCAGCTTTGGTACAGGGAGTTATGGCTACACCTTC. Encoded protein: CASSFGTGSYGYTF.

The chain couples TRBV29-1 to TRBJ1-2; D remains unclear. Trimming cost V 5 bases and J 0 bases, with 7 bases left between them. Germline V gives CDR1 SQVTM, CDR2 ANQGSEA. CDR3 length: 12 residues. DNA of the CDR3: TGCAGCGTTCGGGTTTCTAACTATGGCTACACCTTC. This encodes CSVRVSNYGYTF.

The chain couples TRBV4-1 to TRBJ2-2; a possible D gene is TRBD2 (5 bases). CDR1 is MGHRA and CDR2 is YSYEKL in the germline V gene. The CDR3 is 18 amino acids. With 0 bases removed from V and 7 bases from J, the gap between germline ends came to 21 bases. The CDR3 bases are TGCGCCAGCAGCCAAGATTCCCGTGGCGGGCCCGGCATCGGGGAGCTGTTTTTT. This codes for CASSQDSRGGPGIGELFF.

The chain recombines TRBV6-1 with TRBJ1-1; no definite D call. Germline CDR1 MNHNS, CDR2 SASEGT. This CDR3 contains 13 residues. Trimming left V 5 bases short and J 1 base short, with 8 bases between. The CDR3 protein is CASSNTRNTEAFF. CDR3 nucleotide sequence: TGTGCCAGCAGTAATACACGGAACACTGAAGCTTTCTTT.

The rearrangement links TRBV7-9 to TRBJ2-1, with TRBD2 identical over 11 bases. The germline V gene encodes CDR1 SEHNR and CDR2 FQNEAQ (reference sequence). Trimming at V came to 5 bases and at J to 4 bases, leaving 13 bases not matched to a gene. The CDR3 contains 18 residues. The CDR3 coding sequence is TGTGCCAGCAGCCCTAGGGGGGCCGGGACTAGCGGTTACAATGAGCAGTTCTTC. It yields the protein CASSPRGAGTSGYNEQFF.

The chain uses TRBV29-1 and TRBJ1-1; D perhaps matches TRBD1 (6 bases). Germline CDR1 SQVTM, CDR2 ANQGSEA. Trimming cost V 8 bases and J 6 bases, with 22 bases left between them. This CDR3 spans 14 amino acids. CDR3 DNA: TGCAGCTCCCCCGGGCAGGGGAGTTTGTCTGAAGCTTTCTTT. This encodes CSSPGQGSLSEAFF.

The V gene is TRBV7-9, the J gene TRBJ2-1, with D possibly matching TRBD1 (5 bases). Germline CDR1 and CDR2: SEHNR and FQNEAQ (reference sequence). The length of the CDR3 is 14 residues. V dropped 5 bases and J dropped 0 bases, with 8 bases sitting between them. The CDR3 DNA reads TGTGCCAGCAGCCCCGGACACTCCTACAATGAGCAGTTCTTC. This gives the protein CASSPGHSYNEQFF.

This CDR3 reads CASDWGSYSNQPQHF. DNA for the CDR3: TGTGCCAGTGATTGGGGCAGCTATAGCAATCAGCCCCAGCATTTT. This rearrangement joins TRBV19 to TRBJ1-5; the D gene is possibly TRBD1 (5 bases). From germline, CDR1 is LNHDA and CDR2 SQIVND (reference sequence). Trimming left V 8 bases short and J 0 bases short, with 14 bases between. This CDR3 has 15 amino acids.

The chain recombines TRBV19 with TRBJ2-6; D ambiguous. V was pared by 1 base and J by 0 bases, with 7 bases between. The V gene's germline CDR1 is LNHDA and CDR2 SQIVND (reference sequence). The CDR3 contains 16 residues. CDR3 amino acids: CASSIAVPSGANVLTF. DNA for the CDR3: TGTGCCAGTAGTATAGCAGTTCCCTCTGGGGCCAACGTCCTGACTTTC. The complete variable domain, with remaining parts taken from reference TRBV19 and TRBJ2-6, reads DGGITQSPKYLFRKEGQNVTLSCEQNLNHDAMYWYRQDPGQGLRLIYYSQIVNDFQKGDIAEGYSVSREKKESFPLTVTSAQKNPTAFYLCASSIAVPSGANVLTFGAGSRLTVL.

This chain connects TRBV6-1 to TRBJ2-7, with TRBD1 identical over 7 bases. The CDR3 contains 18 residues. The V gene end was trimmed by 4 bases and the J gene end by 4 bases; junction bases not matched to a gene: 19. CDR1 MNHNS and CDR2 SASEGT come from the germline V gene. Here the CDR3 DNA reads TGTGCCAGCAGTGCGCCCCGGCAGACCGACAGGGTCCAATACGAGCAGTACTTC. Amino acid sequence: CASSAPRQTDRVQYEQYF.